These 31 T cell receptor beta chains share one sample of origin, sequenced in a study of blood T cell repertoires in COVID-19. Produced via immunoSEQ multiplex PCR; TCRdb's table is partial and in-frame only. Counted here are 70,000 to 85,000 clones, about four fifths occurring once; the ten biggest clones make up less than 25%. The sample was peripheral blood. The receptors come from a human donor in a cohort sampled during active COVID-19.

This chain uses TRBV5-4 with TRBJ1-1; 10 nucleotides align to TRBD1. CDR3 length equals 18 residues. Germline V gene data show CDR1 as SGHNT and CDR2 as YYREEE (reference sequence). The V segment lost 0 bases and the J segment 1 base; nucleotides outside the gene matches: 9. The chain's CDR3 is CASSLAGDRGRRNTEAFF. The CDR3 nucleotides read TGTGCCAGCAGCTTGGCCGGGGACAGGGGTCGGAGGAACACTGAAGCTTTCTTT.

V is TRBV7-9 and J is TRBJ1-1; D not certain. V lost 5 bases, J lost 1 base, and 14 bases lay in between. The CDR3 loop spans 15 amino acids. In germline, CDR1 is SEHNR, CDR2 FQNEAQ (reference sequence). The CDR3 sequence: CASSPRRAANTEAFF. The DNA of the CDR3 is TGTGCCAGCAGCCCCCGGAGGGCGGCGAACACTGAAGCTTTCTTT.

The chain couples TRBV7-3 to TRBJ2-5; TRBD1 is a possible D gene (6 bases). Per germline, CDR1 SGHTA and CDR2 FQGTGA. There are 13 residues in the CDR3. Deletions cut 5 bases from V and 5 bases from J, with 12 bases between. The CDR3 loop is CASSPRGMETQYF. The CDR3 nucleotides read TGTGCCAGCAGCCCCAGGGGCATGGAGACCCAGTACTTC.

The rearrangement links TRBV3-1 (or the pseudogene TRBV3-2) to TRBJ2-1, with 14 bases identical to TRBD2. Trimming took 0 bases from V and 8 from J; bases not matched to a gene: 6. Germline values: CDR1 LGHDT, CDR2 YNNKEL (reference sequence). The CDR3 is made up of 17 amino acids. CDR3 bases: TGTGCCAGCAGCCAAGAGATCGGACTAGCGGGGGGCGATGAGCAGTTCTTC. This translates into CASSQEIGLAGGDEQFF.

This clone was found once. J is TRBJ1-4 and V is TRBV18, with unresolved D. The V end lost 3 bases, the J end lost 0 bases, and 5 bases lay between the germline ends. Germline V gene lookup returns CDR1 KGHSH and CDR2 LQKENI. The CDR3 contains 14 residues. CDR3 residues: CASSPIATNEKLFF. The DNA for the CDR3 is TGTGCCAGCTCACCCATTGCAACTAATGAAAAACTGTTTTTT. The entire variable domain, with the rest obtained from reference TRBV18 and TRBJ1-4, is as follows: NAGVMQNPRHLVRRRGQEARLRCSPMKGHSHVYWYRQLPEEGLKFMVYLQKENIIDESGMPKERFSAEFPKEGPSILRIQQVVRGDSAAYFCASSPIATNEKLFFGSGTQLSVL.

The chain has TRBV7-9 and TRBJ1-4, with a tentative D call TRBD1 (6 bases). CDR1 SEHNR and CDR2 FQNEAQ come from the germline V gene (reference sequence). CDR3 length: 12 residues. Trimming took 1 base from V and 13 from J, leaving 10 bases between them. DNA for the CDR3: TGTGCCAGCAGCTTAGTCTTGGGGGCACTGTTTTTT. This encodes CASSLVLGALFF.

The chain combines TRBV27 with TRBJ1-6, with 9 nucleotides matching TRBD1. Germline assignment: CDR1 MNHEY and CDR2 SMNVEV (reference sequence). Trimming at V came to 5 bases and at J to 9 bases, leaving 8 bases not matched to a gene. The CDR3 length is 15 residues. The chain's CDR3 is CASSSRTGDVSPLHF. The CDR3 nucleotides read TGTGCCAGCAGTAGCAGGACAGGGGATGTTTCACCCCTCCACTTT.

The J gene is TRBJ1-5, the V gene TRBV6-6; 10 bases match TRBD1. Germline V gene data show CDR1 as MNHNY and CDR2 as SVGAGI (reference sequence). CDR3 length: 16 amino acids. The V segment lost 5 bases and the J segment 6 bases; nucleotides outside the gene matches: 10. The CDR3 reads CASSPGSRTGGQPQHF. CDR3 in DNA: TGTGCCAGCAGTCCCGGCTCCCGGACAGGGGGTCAGCCCCAGCATTTT.

The CDR3 loop reads CASSGGQGNTEAFF. The CDR3 DNA is TGCGCCAGCAGCGGGGGACAGGGAAACACTGAAGCTTTCTTT. The chain has TRBV5-1 and TRBJ1-1; 9 bases are a match to TRBD1. Germline values: CDR1 SGHRS, CDR2 YFSETQ. There are 14 residues in the CDR3. With 4 bases clipped from V and 2 bases from J, the junction kept 3 bases outside the gene matches.

The chain recombines TRBV5-1 with TRBJ2-3, with TRBD2 matching 14 bases. CDR3 size: 17 residues. The V gene's germline CDR1 is SGHRS and CDR2 YFSETQ. V was pared by 0 bases and J by 1 base, with 1 base of the junction left unmatched. CDR3 nucleotide sequence: TGCGCCAGCAGCTTGGGACTAGCGGGGGGGCGCACAGATACGCAGTATTTT. Translating it yields CASSLGLAGGRTDTQYF.

The chain combines TRBV6-4 with TRBJ2-3; TRBD2 agrees at 9 bases. Germline values: CDR1 MRHNA, CDR2 SNTAGT. V lost 4 bases, J lost 6 bases, and 8 bases stayed unmatched. The CDR3 consists of 15 residues. Here the CDR3 reads CASSGSGLASDTQYF. The CDR3 nucleotides read TGTGCCAGCAGTGGGTCGGGACTAGCTTCGGATACGCAGTATTTT.

This chain links TRBV11-2 with TRBJ1-1, with D maybe TRBD1 (5 bases). V was clipped by 5 bases and J by 6 bases, with 16 bases between them. Germline CDR1 SGHAT, CDR2 FQNNGV. The CDR3 loop spans 14 amino acids. In DNA form, the CDR3 reads TGTGCCAGCAGCCCCAACGGGGGGGACGCTGAAGCTTTCTTT. It translates to CASSPNGGDAEAFF. The whole variable domain, filled in from reference TRBV11-2 and TRBJ1-1, reads EAGVAQSPRYKIIEKRQSVAFWCNPISGHATLYWYQQILGQGPKLLIQFQNNGVVDDSQLPKDRFSAERLKGVDSTLKIQPAKLEDSAVYLCASSPNGGDAEAFFGQGTRLTVV.

This clone was picked up a small number of times. The rearrangement uses TRBV11-3 and TRBJ2-2; TRBD2 matches 11 bases. This CDR3 region has 17 residues. V lost 5 bases and J lost 6; bases outside the gene matches: 11. Looked up from germline, CDR1 is SGHNT and CDR2 is YENEEA. CDR3: CASSPGLAGGPPGELFF. In DNA form, the CDR3 reads TGTGCCAGCAGCCCTGGGCTAGCGGGGGGCCCTCCCGGGGAGCTGTTTTTT.

V usage is TRBV24-1 and J usage is TRBJ1-2; D is undetermined. In germline, CDR1 is KGHDR, CDR2 SFDVKD. V was pared by 2 bases and J by 1 base, with 13 bases between. This CDR3 has 16 residues. CDR3 loop: CATSDSGFKDNYGYTF. For the CDR3, the DNA is TGTGCCACCAGTGATTCGGGGTTTAAGGATAACTATGGCTACACCTTC.

The V call is TRBV7-9, the J call TRBJ1-1, with 8 nucleotides matching TRBD1. There are 12 residues in the CDR3. J was trimmed by 7 bases and V by 9 bases; bases with no gene match: 7. Germline loops: CDR1 SEHNR, CDR2 FQNEAQ (reference sequence). CDR3 in DNA: TGTGCCAGTACGGACAGGGCGAATGAAGCTTTCTTT. Its translation is CASTDRANEAFF.

V is TRBV10-3 and J is TRBJ2-3, with 7 positions matching TRBD1. The CDR3 is 15 amino acids. Germline lookup yields CDR1 ENHRY and CDR2 SYGVKD. Unmatched junction bases numbered 5, after V lost 3 bases and J lost 2 bases. The CDR3 bases are TGTGCCATCAGTGAAGGGGGCTTTCTCACAGATACGCAGTATTTT. The encoded protein is CAISEGGFLTDTQYF.

This rearrangement joins TRBV7-2 to TRBJ2-7; 8 nucleotides agree with TRBD2. V lost 4 bases and J lost 6; bases outside the gene matches: 5. CDR3 length equals 13 residues. CDR1 is SGHTA, CDR2 FQGNSA, per germline. The CDR3 DNA sequence: TGTGCCAGCAGCTGGCGGGGGGTGGGCGAGCAGTACTTC. Amino acids: CASSWRGVGEQYF. Looking up the rest from reference TRBV7-2 and TRBJ2-7 gives the full variable domain: GAGVSQSPSNKVTEKGKDVELRCDPISGHTALYWYRQSLGQGLEFLIYFQGNSAPDKSGLPSDRFSAERTGGSVSTLTIQRTQQEDSAVYLCASSWRGVGEQYFGPGTRLTVT.

This clone was counted a few times. The chain uses TRBV11-2 and TRBJ2-5, with D perhaps matching TRBD2 (7 bases). The germline CDR1 and CDR2 sequences are SGHAT and FQNNGV. Trimming removed 2 bases from V and 0 bases from J, with 10 bases in between. The CDR3 has 15 amino acids. The CDR3 sequence: CASSLRGADQETQYF. In DNA, the CDR3 is TGTGCCAGCAGCTTACGGGGGGCGGACCAAGAGACCCAGTACTTC.

The rearrangement uses TRBV9 and TRBJ1-2; D gene ambiguous. The V gene's germline CDR1 is SGDLS and CDR2 YYNGEE. V lost 3 bases to trimming and J lost 7 bases, with 19 bases between them. CDR3 size: 15 residues. The CDR3 sequence is CASSGSESRVGGYTF. The CDR3 DNA follows: TGTGCCAGCAGCGGATCAGAGAGCCGGGTAGGTGGCTACACCTTC.

The J gene is TRBJ1-1, the V gene TRBV14; D perhaps matches TRBD1 (6 bases). CDR1 is SGHDN and CDR2 is FVKESK in the germline V gene. Trimming stripped 3 bases from V and 11 bases from J, with 16 bases between. CDR3 length: 13 residues. DNA of the CDR3: TGTGCCAGCAGCCACACACAGGGAATCAAGGCTTTCTTT. Protein: CASSHTQGIKAFF.

The chain couples TRBV18 to TRBJ2-7, with 9 bases lining up with TRBD2. J was trimmed by 3 bases and V by 2 bases; bases with no gene match: 5. The CDR3 sequence is 15 residues long. Germline lookup yields CDR1 KGHSH and CDR2 LQKENI. CDR3 DNA sequence: TGTGCCAGCTCACCATCGGCGGGGGGGGTCTACGAGCAGTACTTC. This encodes CASSPSAGGVYEQYF.

This chain links TRBV14 with TRBJ2-7; D gene ambiguous. Trimming stripped 1 base from V and 3 bases from J, with 7 bases between. Germline-derived CDR1 and CDR2 are SGHDN and FVKESK. The CDR3 is 13 amino acids. As DNA, the CDR3 is TGTGCCAGCAGCCAAGGGCAGTTCTACGAGCAGTACTTC. This encodes CASSQGQFYEQYF.

The rearrangement joins TRBV29-1 to TRBJ1-4, with 12 bases that match TRBD1. The CDR3 is 15 amino acids. V shed 7 bases and J 4 bases; nucleotides not matched to a gene: 7. Germline CDR1 is SQVTM and CDR2 is ANQGSEA. The CDR3 nucleotides are TGCAGCGCCTCCGGGACAGGGGGCATTAATGAAAAACTGTTTTTT. It is translated as CSASGTGGINEKLFF.

The rearrangement uses TRBV2 and TRBJ2-7; D may be TRBD1 (5 bases). From germline, CDR1 is SNHLY and CDR2 FYNNEI. The V gene lost 5 bases and the J gene lost 3 bases, with 8 bases spanning the gap. CDR3 length: 12 amino acids. For the CDR3, the DNA is TGTGCCAGCAGTTCCGACAGCTACGAGCAGTACTTC. Encoded protein: CASSSDSYEQYF.

CDR3 in DNA: TGCAGCGTTGAAGATCCGTCAGGGGGCGTTAGAAACACCATATATTTT. Translation: CSVEDPSGGVRNTIYF. The chain has TRBV29-1 and TRBJ1-3; 8 nucleotides agree with TRBD1. V gave up 0 bases and J gave up 5 bases; unmatched junction bases: 9. The CDR3 spans 16 residues. Germline loops: CDR1 SQVTM, CDR2 ANQGSEA.

This sequence joins TRBV2 and TRBJ2-1; no reliable D call. V shed 2 bases and J shed 3 bases, with 5 bases lying between them. Germline V CDR1 and CDR2: SNHLY, FYNNEI. This CDR3 contains 13 residues. The CDR3 loop reads CASSELGYNEQFF. The CDR3 nucleotides are TGTGCCAGCAGTGAACTAGGCTACAATGAGCAGTTCTTC.

V is TRBV10-3 and J is TRBJ2-1; 7 nucleotides agree with TRBD2. Per the germline V gene, CDR1 is ENHRY and CDR2 is SYGVKD. The CDR3 covers 17 residues. The ends lost 2 bases at V and 0 bases at J; junction bases unmatched: 7. The CDR3 here is CAISEMKRGPSYNEQFF. The CDR3 DNA is TGTGCCATCAGTGAGATGAAGCGGGGACCCTCCTACAATGAGCAGTTCTTC.

V usage is TRBV7-9 and J usage is TRBJ1-4; maybe TRBD1 (5 bases). The CDR3 has 13 residues. Per germline, CDR1 SEHNR and CDR2 FQNEAQ (reference sequence). The V end lost 5 bases, the J end lost 8 bases, and 12 bases lay between the germline ends. CDR3 amino acids: CASSNVGGEKLFF. Written as DNA, the CDR3 is TGTGCCAGCAGCAACGTGGGGGGAGAAAAACTGTTTTTT.

The rearrangement uses TRBV16 and TRBJ2-1; tentatively, D is TRBD2 (7 bases). The CDR3 sequence is 17 residues long. The germline V gene has CDR1 KGHSY and CDR2 FQNENV. V was shortened by 1 base and J by 4 bases, with 17 bases between the two germline ends. CDR3 DNA sequence: TGTGCCAGCAGCCAATTCTGGGGCGGGGGCGCGTACAATGAGCAGTTCTTC. It specifies CASSQFWGGGAYNEQFF. Full variable domain (missing parts from reference TRBV16 and TRBJ2-1): GEEVAQTPKHLVRGEGQKAKLYCAPIKGHSYVFWYQQVLKNEFKFLISFQNENVFDETGMPKERFSAKCLPNSPCSLEIQATKLEDSAVYFCASSQFWGGGAYNEQFFGPGTRLTVL.

The chain carries TRBV19 and TRBJ1-3; 7 nucleotides agree with TRBD1. CDR1 is LNHDA, CDR2 SQIVND, per germline (reference sequence). CDR3 length: 16 residues. The J segment lost 4 bases and the V segment lost 5 bases, leaving 11 bases of the junction unmatched. CDR3 sequence (DNA): TGTGCCAGTAGTCTTCGGGACAGACCGCCAGGAAACACCATATATTTT. Its protein is CASSLRDRPPGNTIYF. Full variable domain (rest looked up from reference TRBV19 and TRBJ1-3): DGGITQSPKYLFRKEGQNVTLSCEQNLNHDAMYWYRQDPGQGLRLIYYSQIVNDFQKGDIAEGYSVSREKKESFPLTVTSAQKNPTAFYLCASSLRDRPPGNTIYFGEGSWLTVV.

J is TRBJ1-3 and V is TRBV2; TRBD1 agrees at 7 bases. This CDR3 is 14 amino acids long. The ends lost 5 bases at V and 4 bases at J; junction bases unmatched: 5. The V gene's germline CDR1 is SNHLY and CDR2 FYNNEI. The CDR3, as DNA: TGTGCCAGCAGTAGACAGGGCTTCGGAAACACCATATATTTT. Its translation: CASSRQGFGNTIYF. The full variable domain, completed using reference TRBV2 and TRBJ1-3, is EPEVTQTPSHQVTQMGQEVILRCVPISNHLYFYWYRQILGQKVEFLVSFYNNEISEKSEIFDDQFSVERPDGSNFTLKIRSTKLEDSAMYFCASSRQGFGNTIYFGEGSWLTVV.